These 10 T cell receptor beta chains were sequenced from one sample in a study of T cell repertoires in cytomegalovirus infection. In TCRdb, the reads were re-called with MiXCR into one record per CDR3 protein. The sample lists roughly 350,000 distinct CDR3 sequences; about 34% were seen once. No antigen is known for these receptors. The sequences come from cultured PBMCs, collected from culture after CMV antigen stimulation. These receptors all stem from a human donor in good health (CMV status not recorded). Some clones in this sample may be carry-over from other donors' samples.

The table lists this clonotype with a few counts. The CDR3 loop reads CAITSSHTDTQYF. CDR3 DNA sequence: TGTGCCATCACCTCCTCGCACACAGATACGCAGTATTTT. The genes are TRBV10-3 and TRBJ2-3; D gene unclear. The CDR3 runs 13 residues. Per germline, CDR1 ENHRY and CDR2 SYGVKD. Trimming stripped 7 bases from V and 2 bases from J, with 10 bases between.

This clonotype showed up just a few times. V is TRBV5-1 and J is TRBJ2-1, with 12 bases identical to TRBD2. V shed 0 bases and J 9 bases; nucleotides not matched to a gene: 4. Germline assignment: CDR1 SGHRS and CDR2 YFSETQ. The CDR3 is 15 amino acids. Here the CDR3 reads CASSLGTSGMGEQFF. CDR3 DNA sequence: TGCGCCAGCAGCTTGGGGACTAGCGGGATGGGTGAGCAGTTCTTC.

This clonotype was found a few times. This chain links TRBV4-3 with TRBJ2-1, with 11 bases that match TRBD2. CDR1 is LGHNA, CDR2 YSLEER, per germline. The CDR3 length is 20 residues. Trimming at V came to 0 bases and at J to 4 bases, leaving 14 bases not matched to a gene. CDR3 in DNA: TGCGCCAGCAGCCAAGATCCCTATTCCAAGACTAGCGGGACTTACAATGAGCAGTTCTTC. Protein: CASSQDPYSKTSGTYNEQFF.

The chain has TRBV7-6 and TRBJ2-1, with D possibly matching TRBD1 (6 bases). This CDR3 comprises 15 residues. Deletions cut 5 bases from V and 8 bases from J, with 19 bases between. Germline CDR1 is SGHVS and CDR2 is FNYEAQ. CDR3 residues: CASSDRGTPYDEQFF. The CDR3 nucleotides are TGTGCCAGCAGCGATAGGGGGACCCCGTACGATGAGCAGTTCTTC. The full variable domain, in which reference TRBV7-6 and TRBJ2-1 provide the parts outside the CDR3, is GAGVSQSPRYKVTKRGQDVALRCDPISGHVSLYWYRQALGQGPEFLTYFNYEAQQDKSGLPNDRFSAERPEGSISTLTIQRTEQRDSAMYRCASSDRGTPYDEQFFGPGTRLTVL.

There are a few counts of this clonotype. This rearrangement joins TRBV7-2 to TRBJ2-5; perhaps TRBD1 as D (7 bases). The CDR3 totals 14 residues. The germline V gene has CDR1 SGHTA and CDR2 FQGNSA. The ends were cut back, 5 bases at V and 2 bases at J, with 12 bases in the middle. The CDR3 here is CASSAGTAQETQYF. CDR3 coding DNA: TGTGCCAGCAGCGCGGGGACAGCACAAGAGACCCAGTACTTC.

This clonotype was observed a few times. The rearrangement uses TRBV6-2 or TRBV6-3 and TRBJ2-1, with D possibly TRBD1 on 6 matching bases. The CDR3 sequence is 14 residues long. V was cut by 1 base and J by 5 bases, with 9 bases left in between. The germline V gene has CDR1 MNHEY and CDR2 SVGEGT. The CDR3 DNA follows: TGTGCCAGCAGTTACTTAAACAGGGACAATGAGCAGTTCTTC. Translation: CASSYLNRDNEQFF.

This clonotype was recorded at least ten times. The gene calls are TRBV7-2 and TRBJ2-7; D remains unclear. CDR3 size: 15 residues. CDR1 and CDR2 from the germline V gene are SGHTA and FQGNSA. V lost 2 bases and J 0 bases, leaving 11 bases between the germline ends. The CDR3 spells CASSLRARTSYEQYF. In nucleotides, the CDR3 is TGTGCCAGCAGCTTACGCGCTCGGACCTCCTACGAGCAGTACTTC.

Many counts were recorded for this clonotype. For the CDR3, the DNA is TGTGCCAGCAGCTTAAATCGGGGACCCAAAAACATTCAGTACTTC. Its translation is CASSLNRGPKNIQYF. The chain uses TRBV7-2 and TRBJ2-4, with D perhaps being TRBD1 or TRBD2 (5 bases each). The CDR3 runs 15 residues. Germline V CDR1 and CDR2: SGHTA, FQGNSA. V dropped 2 bases and J dropped 2 bases, with 10 bases sitting between them.

V gene TRBV28 combines with J gene TRBJ2-2, with TRBD2 matching 9 bases. This CDR3 spans 15 amino acids. Germline values: CDR1 MDHEN, CDR2 SYDVKM. The trim removed 7 bases at V and 6 bases at J, leaving 9 bases unmatched. The CDR3 DNA sequence: TGTGCCAGCACACGCGGGGGGGCTGGCGCCGGGGAGCTGTTTTTT. The encoded protein is CASTRGGAGAGELFF.

CDR3 protein: CASSEQGDTQYF. CDR3 in DNA: TGTGCCAGCAGTGAACAGGGGGATACGCAGTATTTT. The rearrangement links TRBV27 to TRBJ2-3; the match to TRBD1 covers 7 bases. The CDR3 has 12 residues. V lost 5 bases, J lost 6 bases, and 2 bases stayed unmatched. Germline V gene data show CDR1 as MNHEY and CDR2 as SMNVEV (reference sequence).